This T cell receptor beta chain was observed in a study of Graves' ophthalmopathy and Graves' hyperthyroidism. Study information: At initial diagnosis, peripheral blood was obtained, and this preceded any treatment.

Remarks on this clonotype: The antigen is undetermined.

Points from the study as a whole: Blood contained most expanded thyroid clonotypes exceeding 0.001 frequency.

Transcripts of RNA were the source for amplifying TCR beta CDR3 regions. Second-round multiplex PCR followed a first-round RT-PCR using HTBI primers. TCRdb recomputed calls from the multiplex PCR reads with MiXCR, one row per CDR3 protein. The repertoire has 220,000 or so distinct CDR3 sequences, 20% to 25% of them found once; the top ten carry roughly 40%. The CDR3 runs to 13 residues. Germline V gives CDR1 LNHNV, CDR2 YYDKDF (reference sequence). V was trimmed by 4 bases and J by 7 bases, leaving 11 bases between them. Excluded: other autoimmune disease, uncontrolled infection, pregnancy or lactation. The diagnosis combined clinical symptoms, thyroxine, TRAb, thyroid ultrasound and orbital computed tomography scans.

The receptor was isolated from a woman aged 50 to 60 with Graves' ophthalmopathy. The V gene is TRBV15, the J gene TRBJ1-5; D perhaps matches TRBD1 (5 bases). What was sequenced was peripheral blood. The CDR3 is CATSTPGVQPQHF. CDR3 nucleotides: TGTGCCACCAGCACGCCGGGGGTCCAGCCCCAGCATTTT.